Sequencing of this TCR beta chain was carried out in a study of blood T cell repertoires in COVID-19. Study-wide background: From the United States, Italy and Spain came samples of acute and convalescent COVID-19. In each case, the material was cDNA or gDNA derived from T cells, B-cell-depleted T cells, or PBMCs.

As processed by the authors: Counts of nucleated cells, estimated from reference gene primer amplification, were obtained. Only in-frame clones appear in the TCRdb table, and some are missing; sequencing was by immunoSEQ multiplex PCR. V and J calls and clone size are those listed in that table; D and trimming were worked out from the DNA. The data show about 200,000 clones, with roughly 90% seen just once and under 2% held by the top ten. The V gene lost 6 bases and the J gene lost 6 bases, with 8 bases spanning the gap. CDR1 and CDR2 from the germline V gene are SNHLY and FYNNEI. The CDR3 is 12 amino acids.

The chain combines TRBV2 with TRBJ2-2; D is uncertain. The sample comprised peripheral blood. The sequence came from a man younger than 35 with active or convalescent COVID-19. CDR3 loop: CASSRVAGELFF. Here the CDR3 DNA reads TGTGCCAGCAGCCGGGTGGCCGGGGAGCTGTTTTTT.